Listed below are T cell receptor beta chains from one sample, sequenced in a study of shared clonotypes between healthy human individuals. Produced via immunoSEQ multiplex PCR; TCRdb's table is partial and in-frame only. The sample lists under 600,000 clones, roughly 97% occurring once. The material sequenced was naive CD4+ T cells sorted from blood. The receptors derive from a woman in her twenties or thirties in good health. The CDR3 runs from the conserved cysteine through the conserved F or W. Fields, in order: D gene, clone size, J gene, V gene, CDR3 DNA, CDR3 protein. D genes are given only for firm matches. Expanded clones get a size class; other rows say once, few or many, or leave the size out.

NA	NA	TRBJ1-4	TRBV7-9	TGTGCCAGCAGCCCTCGCGGGGAAAAACTGTTTTTT	CASSPRGEKLFF
NA	NA	TRBJ2-7	TRBV7-9	TGTGCCAGCAGCCCAAGGGGCTACGAGCAGTACTTC	CASSPRGYEQYF
TRBD2	NA	TRBJ2-1	TRBV11-1	TGTGCCAGCAGCCTTCAGCGGGAGATGGTCTACAATGAGCAGTTCTTC	CASSLQREMVYNEQFF
NA	NA	TRBJ2-2	TRBV5-1	TGCGCCAGCAGCCCCCAGCAAATACACACCGGGGAGCTGTTTTTT	CASSPQQIHTGELFF
NA	NA	TRBJ2-1	TRBV2	TGTGCCAGCAGTGGAGGGCAGCCCTCAAGTGAGCAGTTCTTC	CASSGGQPSSEQFF
NA	NA	TRBJ1-1	TRBV7-9	TGTGCCAGCAGCCTAAACACCGGGGGGGCTGCTGAAGCTTTCTTT	CASSLNTGGAAEAFF
NA	once	TRBJ2-7	TRBV11-2	TGTGCCAGCAGCTTAGATACAATCAGCTCCTACGAGCAGTACTTC	CASSLDTISSYEQYF
NA	NA	TRBJ1-1	TRBV15	TGTGCCACCAGCAGAGAGGGGAGTGGCCAACTGAACACTGAAGCTTTCTTT	CATSREGSGQLNTEAFF
NA	NA	TRBJ2-6	TRBV28	TGTGCCAGCAGTTTAGGGGTCAGGGCGAATCCTGGGGCCAACGTCCTGACTTTC	CASSLGVRANPGANVLTF
NA	NA	TRBJ1-1	TRBV29-1	TGCAGCGTCTCAGGGGCGAACACTGAAGCTTTCTTT	CSVSGANTEAFF
TRBD2	once	TRBJ2-4	TRBV4-1	TGCGCCAGCAGCCAAGTACGGCGGGAGGGTGTCAAAAACATTCAGTACTTC	CASSQVRREGVKNIQYF
TRBD1	NA	TRBJ1-2	TRBV7-9	TGTGCCAGCAGCCAAAGGGACAGGAATACCGCCTATGGCTACACCTTC	CASSQRDRNTAYGYTF
TRBD1	NA	TRBJ2-5	TRBV30	TGTGCCTGGAGTACAGGGGAGTGGGAGACCCAGTACTTC	CAWSTGEWETQYF
NA	NA	TRBJ2-3	TRBV25-1	TGTGCCAGCCTTCTTGAGGCGGGAACGTTGAATACGCAGTATTTT	CASLLEAGTLNTQYF
NA	once	TRBJ2-1	TRBV11-3	TGTGCCAGCAGCTTAGCTAGGGATGAGCAGTTCTTC	CASSLARDEQFF
NA	NA	TRBJ2-1	TRBV27	TGTGCCAGCAGTTTGGAACGGGGGTACAATGAGCAGTTCTTC	CASSLERGYNEQFF
NA	NA	TRBJ1-6	TRBV14	TGTGCCAGCAGCCAAGATCGCCATTCACCCCTCCACTTT	CASSQDRHSPLHF
NA	NA	TRBJ2-4	TRBV2	TGTGCCACCTCGGACTGGGCCAAAAACATTCAGTACTTC	CATSDWAKNIQYF
NA	NA	TRBJ2-4	TRBV27	TGTGCCAGCAGTGCACACCGGGACTCCCCTTTCCCCCACTTC	CASSAHRDSPFPHF
NA	few	TRBJ1-5	TRBV28	TGTGCCAGCAGTGGGAGTGACCAGCCCCAGCATTTT	CASSGSDQPQHF
TRBD1	once	TRBJ2-3	TRBV28	TGTGCCAGCAGTTTACAACCGGGACAGGGTATGGATACGCAGTATTTT	CASSLQPGQGMDTQYF
TRBD2	NA	TRBJ2-1	TRBV11-3	TGTGCCAGTAGCGGGAGTCTGCATGAGCAGTTCTTC	CASSGSLHEQFF
NA	NA	TRBJ1-6	TRBV2	TGTGCCAGCACGCCGCGGTCGGCCGTCGGCAATTCACCCCTCCACTTT	CASTPRSAVGNSPLHF
NA	NA	TRBJ2-5	TRBV13	TGTGCCAGCAGCTTAGGGGGCAACCAAGAGACCCAGTACTTC	CASSLGGNQETQYF
NA	NA	TRBJ1-1	TRBV29-1	TGCAGCGTCGAGAATCCCCAGAATCCTAACACTGAAGCTTTCTTT	CSVENPQNPNTEAFF
TRBD1	NA	TRBJ2-2	TRBV6-5	TGTGCCAGTACTAATTACAGGGGCCACACCGGGGAGCTGTTTTTT	CASTNYRGHTGELFF
NA	few	TRBJ1-3	TRBV25-1	TGTGCCAGCAGTGACGCGAGCGCTGGAAACACCATATATTTT	CASSDASAGNTIYF
NA	NA	TRBJ2-1	TRBV28	TGTGCCAGCAGCCACACGGGAGCCCCCTACAATGAGCAGTTCTTC	CASSHTGAPYNEQFF
TRBD1	NA	TRBJ1-2	TRBV2	TGTGCCAGCAGTTACAGGGGCGGTCATGGCTACACCTTC	CASSYRGGHGYTF
NA	NA	TRBJ2-7	TRBV6-5	TGTGCCAGCAGTTACCTAGGTTCCTACGAGCAGTACTTC	CASSYLGSYEQYF
NA	NA	TRBJ2-2	TRBV11-1	TGTGCCACCTCACGCGGGACAGCGAACACCGGGGAGCTGTTTTTT	CATSRGTANTGELFF
NA	NA	TRBJ2-7	TRBV9	TGTGCCAGCAGCGTAGCTCCTAGCAAAGACTACGAGCAGTACTTC	CASSVAPSKDYEQYF
NA	NA	TRBJ2-3	TRBV25-1	TGTGCCAGCAGTGAATGGACGGGCACAGATACGCAGTATTTT	CASSEWTGTDTQYF
NA	NA	TRBJ1-1	TRBV28	TGTGCCAGCAACGGGAACACTGAAGCTTTCTTT	CASNGNTEAFF
TRBD2	NA	TRBJ2-1	TRBV6-4	TGTGCCAGCAGTGACAGAGCGGGAGGGCTAAGTGAGCAGTTCTTC	CASSDRAGGLSEQFF
NA	NA	TRBJ2-7	TRBV18	TGTGCCAGCTCACCACGGTCCAGGGACGAGCAGTACTTC	CASSPRSRDEQYF
NA	NA	TRBJ1-5	TRBV19	TGTGCCAGTAACTCCGGGGCCTACTATCAGCCCCAGCATTTT	CASNSGAYYQPQHF
NA	NA	TRBJ2-3	TRBV5-8	TGTGCCAGCAGCTTGTACGGAGGGGATGCAGATACGCAGTATTTT	CASSLYGGDADTQYF
NA	NA	TRBJ2-2	TRBV5-1	TGCGCCAGCAGCCCGACAGAGACCGCGAACACCGGGGAGCTGTTTTTT	CASSPTETANTGELFF
NA	NA	TRBJ2-1	TRBV5-1	TGCGCCAGCAGCTTGGGACTGCGGTACGAGGGCAATGAGCAGTTCTTC	CASSLGLRYEGNEQFF
TRBD2	NA	TRBJ2-1	TRBV28	TGTGCCAGCAGTCCCGGACTAGCGGGAGGTAATGAGCAGTTCTTC	CASSPGLAGGNEQFF
NA	NA	TRBJ2-5	TRBV6-5	TGTGCCAGCAGTTCGAGAGTCCCTTCCGGAGAGACCCAGTACTTC	CASSSRVPSGETQYF
NA	NA	TRBJ2-6	TRBV18	TGTGCCAGCTCAGCAGGGGGGCTCTCTGGGGCCAACGTCCTGACTTTC	CASSAGGLSGANVLTF
NA	NA	TRBJ2-4	TRBV6-1	TGTGCCAGCAGTGTTAACTTCGGGTCATTTTTGGTGGCCAAAAACATTCAGTACTTC	CASSVNFGSFLVAKNIQYF
TRBD1	NA	TRBJ2-7	TRBV14	TGTGCCAGCAGCCAACGGACAGGCATCTCCTACGAGCAGTACTTC	CASSQRTGISYEQYF